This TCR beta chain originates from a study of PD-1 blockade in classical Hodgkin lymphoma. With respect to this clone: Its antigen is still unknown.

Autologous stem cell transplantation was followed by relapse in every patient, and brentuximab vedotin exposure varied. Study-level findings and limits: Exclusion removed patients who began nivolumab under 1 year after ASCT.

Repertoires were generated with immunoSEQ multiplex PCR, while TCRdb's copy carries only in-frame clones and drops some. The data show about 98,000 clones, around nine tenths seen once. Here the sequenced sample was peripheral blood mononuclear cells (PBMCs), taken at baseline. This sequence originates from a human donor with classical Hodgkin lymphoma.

The CDR3 loop is CASSAEAGGNTGELFF. The CDR3 DNA reads TGTGCCAGCAGCGCGGAGGCGGGAGGGAACACCGGGGAGCTGTTTTTT. This chain links TRBV7-9 with TRBJ2-2; 8 nucleotides align to TRBD2. CDR1 and CDR2 (germline): SEHNR, FQNEAQ (reference sequence). V lost 5 bases, J lost 1 base, and 6 bases stayed unmatched. The CDR3 runs 16 residues.